This entry features one T cell receptor (beta chain) sequence. The antigen remains undetermined. The data originate from a study of cytomegalovirus exposure and HLA in healthy donors. CDR3 length equals 11 residues. Trimming pared 5 bases from V and 7 bases from J, leaving 8 bases between. The germline V gene encodes CDR1 SNHLY and CDR2 FYNNEI. Study-level findings and limits: The productive fraction for most TCR beta V segments was about 87% or about 30% in an earlier analysis. Rates of TCR association differed by HLA locus in a later analysis, with DRB1 highest and HLA-C lowest. A likely sequencing artifact accounted for one observed cluster of highly shared sequence variants.

PCR employed 60 Vbeta and 13 Jbeta primers. Assay used: immunoSEQ multiplex PCR; TCRdb lists only in-frame clones, some missing. The top ten clones hold approximately 6.8% of a sample with approximately 150,000 clones, about four fifths of them seen once. Samples came from healthy bone marrow donors. The sequence derives from a young man in good health and CMV-seropositive. The gene calls are TRBV2 and TRBJ1-2, with D perhaps matching TRBD1 (6 bases). Sample: PBMCs. The CDR3 nucleotides read TGTGCCAGCAGTTGGACAGCTGGCTACACCTTC. Translation gives CASSWTAGYTF. Based on the CDR3 plus reference TRBV2 and TRBJ1-2, the full variable domain is EPEVTQTPSHQVTQMGQEVILRCVPISNHLYFYWYRQILGQKVEFLVSFYNNEISEKSEIFDDQFSVERPDGSNFTLKIRSTKLEDSAMYFCASSWTAGYTFGSGTRLTVV.